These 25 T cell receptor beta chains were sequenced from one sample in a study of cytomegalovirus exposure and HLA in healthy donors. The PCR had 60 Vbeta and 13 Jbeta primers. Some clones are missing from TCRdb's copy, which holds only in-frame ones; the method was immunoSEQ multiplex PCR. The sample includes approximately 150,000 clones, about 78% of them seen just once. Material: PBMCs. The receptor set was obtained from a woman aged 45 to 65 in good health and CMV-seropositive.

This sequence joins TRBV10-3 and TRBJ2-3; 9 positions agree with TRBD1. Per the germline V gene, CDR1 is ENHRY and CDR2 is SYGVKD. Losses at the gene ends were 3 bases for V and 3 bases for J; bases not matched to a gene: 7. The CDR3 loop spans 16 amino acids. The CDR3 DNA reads TGTGCCATCAGTGAATTAGGGACAGGGAGAACAGATACGCAGTATTTT. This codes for CAISELGTGRTDTQYF.

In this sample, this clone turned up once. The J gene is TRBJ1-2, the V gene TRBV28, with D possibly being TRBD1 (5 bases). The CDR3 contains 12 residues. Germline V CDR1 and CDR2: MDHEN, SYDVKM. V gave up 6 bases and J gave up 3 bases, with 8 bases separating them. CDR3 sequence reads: CASSSGHYGYTF. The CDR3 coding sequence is TGTGCCAGCAGCTCAGGGCACTATGGCTACACCTTC.

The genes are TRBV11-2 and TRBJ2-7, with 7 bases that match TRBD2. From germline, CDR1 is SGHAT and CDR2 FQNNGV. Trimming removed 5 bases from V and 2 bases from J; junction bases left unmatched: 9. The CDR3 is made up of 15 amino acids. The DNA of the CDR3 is TGTGCCAGCAGCCTAGGGAGGGGCGCGACCTACGAGCAGTACTTC. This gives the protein CASSLGRGATYEQYF.

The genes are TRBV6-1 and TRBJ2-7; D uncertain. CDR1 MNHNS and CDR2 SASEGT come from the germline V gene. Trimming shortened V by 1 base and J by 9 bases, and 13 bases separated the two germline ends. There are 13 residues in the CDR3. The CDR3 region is CASSEGGSTLQYF. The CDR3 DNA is TGTGCCAGCAGTGAAGGCGGATCGACTTTGCAGTACTTC.

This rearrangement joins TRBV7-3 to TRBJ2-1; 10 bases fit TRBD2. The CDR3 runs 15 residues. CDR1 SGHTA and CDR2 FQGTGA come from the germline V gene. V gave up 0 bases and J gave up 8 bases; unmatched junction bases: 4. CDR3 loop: CASSLTAGGNYEQFF. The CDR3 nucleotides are TGTGCCAGCAGCTTAACAGCGGGGGGGAATTATGAGCAGTTCTTC.

The CDR3 loop reads CASSDQQGIYNSPLHF. CDR3 bases: TGTGCCAGCAGTGACCAACAGGGGATCTATAATTCACCCCTCCACTTT. This chain links TRBV6-1 with TRBJ1-6; TRBD1 matches 7 bases. Germline V CDR1 and CDR2: MNHNS, SASEGT. The CDR3 is 16 residues long. The V segment lost 3 bases and the J segment 3 bases; nucleotides outside the gene matches: 5.

The CDR3 bases are TGTGCCAGCAGTGATAGGGCCTCCGGGACAGGGGGCTACGAGCAGTACTTC. Translating it yields CASSDRASGTGGYEQYF. The gene calls are TRBV6-1 and TRBJ2-5; 11 nucleotides align to TRBD1. The closer fit of TRBJ2-7 to the DNA end suggests the J call may be wrong. The germline V gene encodes CDR1 MNHNS and CDR2 SASEGT. The CDR3 runs to 17 residues.

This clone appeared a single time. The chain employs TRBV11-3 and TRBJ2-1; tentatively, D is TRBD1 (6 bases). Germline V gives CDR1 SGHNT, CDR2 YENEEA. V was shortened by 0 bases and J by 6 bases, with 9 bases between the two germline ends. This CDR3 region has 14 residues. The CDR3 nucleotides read TGTGCCAGCAGCTTAGAGAGGGGGAGCAATGAGCAGTTCTTC. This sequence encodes CASSLERGSNEQFF.

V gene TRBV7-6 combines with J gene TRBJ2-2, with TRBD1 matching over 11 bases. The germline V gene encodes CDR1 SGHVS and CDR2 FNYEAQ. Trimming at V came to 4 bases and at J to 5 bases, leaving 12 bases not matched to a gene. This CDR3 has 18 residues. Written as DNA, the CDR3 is TGTGCCAGCAGCTCGAGGACAGGGGGCGCGTCGGAAACCGGGGAGCTGTTTTTT. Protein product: CASSSRTGGASETGELFF.

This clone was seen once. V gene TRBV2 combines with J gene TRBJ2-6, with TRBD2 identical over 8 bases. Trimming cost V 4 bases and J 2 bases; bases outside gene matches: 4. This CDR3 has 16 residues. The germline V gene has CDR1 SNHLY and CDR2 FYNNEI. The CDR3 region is CASSAEAGAGANVLTF. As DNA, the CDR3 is TGTGCCAGCAGTGCAGAAGCGGGGGCTGGGGCCAACGTCCTGACTTTC.

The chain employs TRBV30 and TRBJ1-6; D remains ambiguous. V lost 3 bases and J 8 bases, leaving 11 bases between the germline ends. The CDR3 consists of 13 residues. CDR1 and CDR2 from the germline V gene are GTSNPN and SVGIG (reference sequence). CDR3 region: CAWSKGQDSPLHF. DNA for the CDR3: TGTGCCTGGAGCAAAGGCCAGGATTCACCCCTCCACTTT.

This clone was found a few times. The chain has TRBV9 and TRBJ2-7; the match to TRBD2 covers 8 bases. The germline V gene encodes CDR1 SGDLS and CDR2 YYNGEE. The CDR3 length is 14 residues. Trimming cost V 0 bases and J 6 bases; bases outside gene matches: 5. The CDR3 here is CASSVVAGGFEQYF. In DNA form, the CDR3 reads TGTGCCAGCAGCGTAGTCGCGGGGGGTTTCGAGCAGTACTTC.

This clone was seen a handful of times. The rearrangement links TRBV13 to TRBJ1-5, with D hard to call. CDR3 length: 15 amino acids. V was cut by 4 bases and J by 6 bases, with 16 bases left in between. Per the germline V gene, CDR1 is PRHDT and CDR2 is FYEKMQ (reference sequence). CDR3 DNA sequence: TGTGCCAGCAGCTCCTCGAGGGAGGAGCCTCAGCCCCAGCATTTT. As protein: CASSSSREEPQPQHF.

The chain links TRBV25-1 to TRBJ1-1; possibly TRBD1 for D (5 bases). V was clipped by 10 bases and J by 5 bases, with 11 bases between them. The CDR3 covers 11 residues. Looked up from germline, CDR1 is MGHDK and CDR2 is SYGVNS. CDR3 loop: CATLGATEAFF. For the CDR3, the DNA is TGTGCCACCCTAGGGGCGACTGAAGCTTTCTTT.

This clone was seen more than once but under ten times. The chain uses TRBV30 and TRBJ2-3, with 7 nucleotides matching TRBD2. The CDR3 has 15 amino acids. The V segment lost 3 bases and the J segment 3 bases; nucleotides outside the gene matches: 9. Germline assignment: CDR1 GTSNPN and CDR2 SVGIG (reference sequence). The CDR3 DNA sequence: TGTGCCTGGAGCCCGCTAGGACTAGAGACAGATACGCAGTATTTT. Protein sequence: CAWSPLGLETDTQYF.

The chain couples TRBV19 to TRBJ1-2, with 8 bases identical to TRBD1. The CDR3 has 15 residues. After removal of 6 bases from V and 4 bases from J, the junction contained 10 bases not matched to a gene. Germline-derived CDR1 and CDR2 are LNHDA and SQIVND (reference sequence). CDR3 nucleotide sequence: TGTGCCAGTAGACGTCCGGGACAGGCCCTCTATGGCTACACCTTC. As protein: CASRRPGQALYGYTF.

The CDR3 sequence: CASSENRGISYNEQFF. In DNA form, the CDR3 reads TGTGCCAGCAGTGAGAATCGAGGGATATCCTACAATGAGCAGTTCTTC. The chain couples TRBV6-1 to TRBJ2-1, with a possible D match to TRBD2 (5 bases). CDR1 is MNHNS and CDR2 is SASEGT in the germline V gene. The CDR3 has 16 amino acids. Trimming removed 3 bases at V and 1 base at J, with 13 bases between.

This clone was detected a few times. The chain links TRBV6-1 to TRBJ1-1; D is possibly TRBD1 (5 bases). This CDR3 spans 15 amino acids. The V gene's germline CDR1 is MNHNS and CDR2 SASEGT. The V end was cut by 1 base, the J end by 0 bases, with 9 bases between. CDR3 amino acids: CASSEGPGMNTEAFF. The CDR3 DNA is TGTGCCAGCAGTGAAGGTCCAGGGATGAACACTGAAGCTTTCTTT.

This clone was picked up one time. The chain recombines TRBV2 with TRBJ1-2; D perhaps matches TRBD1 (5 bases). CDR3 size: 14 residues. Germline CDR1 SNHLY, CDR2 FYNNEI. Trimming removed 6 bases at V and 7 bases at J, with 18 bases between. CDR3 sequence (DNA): TGTGCCAGCAGCCTAAGGGCTGACAGTACTGGCTACACCTTC. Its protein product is CASSLRADSTGYTF.

CDR3 sequence: CAISEPRETQYF. The CDR3 bases are TGTGCCATCAGTGAGCCTCGAGAGACCCAGTACTTC. The chain has TRBV10-3 and TRBJ2-5; the D is unclear. CDR3 length: 12 amino acids. Trimming left V 2 bases short and J 4 bases short, with 5 bases between. The germline CDR1 and CDR2 sequences are ENHRY and SYGVKD.

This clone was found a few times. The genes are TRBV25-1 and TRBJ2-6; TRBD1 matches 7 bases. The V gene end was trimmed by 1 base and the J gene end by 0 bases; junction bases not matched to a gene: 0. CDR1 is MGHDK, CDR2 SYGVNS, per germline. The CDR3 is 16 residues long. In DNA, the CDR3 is TGTGCCAGCAGTGAATGGGACAGCTCTGGGGCCAACGTCCTGACTTTC. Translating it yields CASSEWDSSGANVLTF.

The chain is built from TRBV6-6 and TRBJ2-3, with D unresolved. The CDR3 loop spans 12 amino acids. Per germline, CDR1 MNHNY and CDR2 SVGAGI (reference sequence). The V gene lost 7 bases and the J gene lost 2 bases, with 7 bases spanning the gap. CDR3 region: CASTTSTDTQYF. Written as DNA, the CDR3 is TGTGCCAGCACCACATCCACAGATACGCAGTATTTT.

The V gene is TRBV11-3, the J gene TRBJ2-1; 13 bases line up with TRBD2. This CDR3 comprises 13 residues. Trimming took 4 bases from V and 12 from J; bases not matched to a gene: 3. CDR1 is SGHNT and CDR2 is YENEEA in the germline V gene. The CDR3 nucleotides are TGTGCCAGCAGCTCCGGGACTAGCGGGGTGCAGTTCTTC. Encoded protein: CASSSGTSGVQFF.

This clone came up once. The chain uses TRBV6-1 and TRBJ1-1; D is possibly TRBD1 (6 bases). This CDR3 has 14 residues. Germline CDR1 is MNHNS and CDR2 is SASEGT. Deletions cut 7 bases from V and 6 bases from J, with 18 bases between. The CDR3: CASTATVGGSEAFF. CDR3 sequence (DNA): TGTGCCAGCACTGCGACCGTTGGGGGCTCTGAAGCTTTCTTT.

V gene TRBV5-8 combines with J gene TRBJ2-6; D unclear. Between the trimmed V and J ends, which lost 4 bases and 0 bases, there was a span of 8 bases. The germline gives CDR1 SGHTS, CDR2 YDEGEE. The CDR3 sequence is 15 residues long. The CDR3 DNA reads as TGTGCCAGCAGCCGTATTTTCTCTGGGGCCAACGTCCTGACTTTC. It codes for CASSRIFSGANVLTF. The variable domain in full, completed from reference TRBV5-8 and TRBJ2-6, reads EAGVTQSPTHLIKTRGQQATLRCSPISGHTSVYWYQQALGLGLQFLLWYDEGEERNRGNFPPRFSGRQFPNYSSELNVNALELEDSALYLCASSRIFSGANVLTFGAGSRLTVL.